This T cell receptor beta chain is drawn from a study of technical replicates of blood from a few donors (dated by TCRdb to about 2017). In regard to this clone: It lacks a known antigen. No much larger clone is present one base from it, and per-base qualities are unavailable.

Receptor amplification or capture employed the immunoSEQ multiplex PCR assay. The source is immuneACCESS, and TCRdb retained only in-frame sequences with V and J called. Part of the clones is not carried over; for the studies checked, unresolved V genes explain less than half of this, and the remainder is unexplained. Counted in this sample were about 50,000 clones; 92% of them appeared once. The leading ten clones occupy 3.9% of the sample. V is reduced by 6 bases and J by 7 bases, leaving a spacing of 13 bases between them. The CDR3 contains 12 residues, cysteine and phenylalanine counted. CDR3 DNA only is kept here, 36 bases in frame from base 1. Per the germline V gene, KGHSH is the CDR1 and LQKENI is the CDR2.

Input material: PBMCs. The chain joins TRBV18 to TRBJ2-7, and perhaps TRBD2 as D gene, on 5 matching bases. This receptor was taken from a human donor in good health. Some clones in this sample may be carry-over from other donors' samples. The sequence in DNA is TGTGCCAGCTCTCCTGAGGGCGGGGAGCAGTACTTC. It translates as CASSPEGGEQYF.